Below, 26 T cell receptor beta chains from the same sample are listed, as sequenced in a study of radiation and T cells in renal cell carcinoma. Using immunoSEQ multiplex PCR, the repertoire was profiled, and TCRdb retains in-frame clones only, with some absent. The table records roughly 23,000 clones, 40% to 55% of them present only once. Treatment in this sample: 15 Gy SBRT to primary tumor, nephrectomy 4 weeks later. The specimen comprised tumor tissue, sampled from a patient whose treatment included radiotherapy and nephrectomy. These receptors came from a woman aged 45-60 years with renal cell carcinoma.

The rearrangement links TRBV7-2 to TRBJ2-2; D gene ambiguous. Germline CDR1 and CDR2: SGHTA and FQGNSA. CDR3 length: 14 amino acids. V was pared by 5 bases and J by 1 base, with 8 bases between. The CDR3 sequence is CASSLKGNTGELFF. CDR3 coding DNA: TGTGCCAGCAGCCTCAAGGGGAACACCGGGGAGCTGTTTTTT. The full variable domain, in which reference TRBV7-2 and TRBJ2-2 provide the parts outside the CDR3, is GAGVSQSPSNKVTEKGKDVELRCDPISGHTALYWYRQSLGQGLEFLIYFQGNSAPDKSGLPSDRFSAERTGGSVSTLTIQRTQQEDSAVYLCASSLKGNTGELFFGEGSRLTVL.

There are a few counts of this clone. The V and J genes are TRBV7-9 and TRBJ1-2; no clear D. The V end was cut by 3 bases, the J end by 1 base, with 15 bases between. Per germline, CDR1 SEHNR and CDR2 FQNEAQ (reference sequence). CDR3 length equals 16 residues. The CDR3 sequence: CASSLVQRISNYGYTF. In nucleotides, the CDR3 is TGTGCCAGCAGCTTGGTCCAGAGGATAAGTAACTATGGCTACACCTTC.

The chain couples TRBV5-6 to TRBJ2-2; D ambiguous. The CDR3 has 14 amino acids. Trimming took 4 bases from V and 5 from J, leaving 12 bases between them. Germline loops: CDR1 SGHDT, CDR2 YYEEEE. This chain's CDR3 is CASSPRLGTGELFF. In DNA, the CDR3 is TGTGCCAGCAGCCCAAGACTGGGGACCGGGGAGCTGTTTTTT.

The V call is TRBV4-3, the J call TRBJ1-1, with no clear D. The germline V and J ends were trimmed by 4 bases and 3 bases, with 9 bases remaining between them. Germline V lookup: CDR1 LGHNA, CDR2 YSLEER. The CDR3 consists of 13 residues. The CDR3 bases are TGCGCCAGCAGCCTTGGACGGTACACTGAAGCTTTCTTT. Protein product: CASSLGRYTEAFF.

This clone counts as medium-sized (0.01 to 0.1%). The CDR3 sequence: CASSLGRYTEAFF. CDR3 DNA sequence: TGCGCCAGCAGCCTTGGACGGTACACTGAAGCTTTCTTT. This chain connects TRBV4-1 to TRBJ1-1; D remains ambiguous. Per germline, CDR1 MGHRA and CDR2 YSYEKL. The CDR3 extends over 13 amino acids. V dropped 4 bases and J dropped 3 bases, with 9 bases sitting between them.

This chain uses TRBV7-6 with TRBJ1-4; no clear D. With 1 base removed from V and 0 bases from J, the gap between germline ends came to 9 bases. The CDR3 is 16 residues long. The germline gives CDR1 SGHVS, CDR2 FNYEAQ. The CDR3 coding sequence is TGTGCCAGCAGCTTAGATCAGTCGGCAACTAATGAAAAACTGTTTTTT. This codes for CASSLDQSATNEKLFF.

In this sample, this clone is medium-sized. This chain uses TRBV7-8 with TRBJ1-5, with 8 bases that match TRBD1. The germline gives CDR1 SGHVS, CDR2 FQNEAQ. This CDR3 contains 15 residues. Germline trimming cut 5 bases from V and 3 bases from J; bases unmatched to any gene: 6. CDR3 residues: CASSPWTGNNQPQHF. CDR3 DNA: TGTGCCAGCAGCCCCTGGACAGGGAACAATCAGCCCCAGCATTTT.

The sample holds a few counts of this clone. The chain uses TRBV7-9 and TRBJ2-1; perhaps TRBD1 as D (6 bases). The CDR3 is 12 amino acids. The V gene lost 4 bases and the J gene lost 9 bases, with 10 bases spanning the gap. CDR1 and CDR2 (germline): SEHNR, FQNEAQ (reference sequence). CDR3 DNA: TGTGCCAGCAGCTCCACAGGGCGTGAGCAGTTCTTC. Translating it yields CASSSTGREQFF.

This chain joins TRBV19 and TRBJ1-5; D is undetermined. CDR1 and CDR2 from the germline V gene are LNHDA and SQIVND (reference sequence). The CDR3 is 13 residues long. Trimming left V 3 bases short and J 7 bases short, with 10 bases between. The CDR3 sequence is CASSISGRQPQHF. CDR3 DNA sequence: TGTGCCAGTAGTATTAGCGGAAGGCAGCCCCAGCATTTT.

J is TRBJ1-6 and V is TRBV6-4; D unclear. The CDR3 contains 15 residues. V was shortened by 5 bases and J by 5 bases, with 13 bases between the two germline ends. In germline, CDR1 is MRHNA, CDR2 SNTAGT. Written as DNA, the CDR3 is TGTGCCAGCAGTCTCTATGGGGAAAATAATTCACCCCTCCACTTT. Protein product: CASSLYGENNSPLHF.

Here the CDR3 DNA reads TGTGCCAGCAGTTACTCCCACAGTCCCGGGGTAAGGCAGTTCTTC. This encodes CASSYSHSPGVRQFF. This chain uses TRBV6-5 with TRBJ2-1; D might be TRBD2 (5 bases). The length of the CDR3 is 15 residues. Germline CDR1 reads MNHEY; CDR2 reads SVGAGI. V was pared by 0 bases and J by 12 bases, with 18 bases between.

V and J are TRBV12-5 and TRBJ2-5; D is tentatively TRBD1 or TRBD2 (5 bases each). Germline CDR1 reads LGHNT; CDR2 reads FRNRAP. This CDR3 has 14 residues. Trimming cost V 3 bases and J 5 bases, with 13 bases left between them. The CDR3 nucleotides are TGTGCTAGTGGTTTCGGACGGGACGGGGAGACCCAGTACTTC. Residues: CASGFGRDGETQYF.

The chain uses TRBV7-8 and TRBJ2-5, with D maybe TRBD1 (5 bases). The V gene lost 5 bases and the J gene lost 5 bases, with 21 bases spanning the gap. Germline CDR1 and CDR2: SGHVS and FQNEAQ. The CDR3 spans 16 residues. The CDR3 here is CASSANRAGHRETQYF. The CDR3 nucleotides are TGTGCCAGCAGCGCAAATAGGGCAGGGCATCGGGAGACCCAGTACTTC.

The rearrangement uses TRBV7-9 and TRBJ1-5; D remains ambiguous. The V end was cut by 1 base, the J end by 7 bases, with 5 bases between. CDR1 and CDR2 from the germline V gene are SEHNR and FQNEAQ (reference sequence). The CDR3 consists of 12 residues. The CDR3 is CASSLDHQPQHF. The DNA for the CDR3 is TGTGCCAGCAGCTTAGATCACCAGCCCCAGCATTTT.

V gene TRBV25-1 combines with J gene TRBJ1-1; TRBD1 is a possible D gene (5 bases). Trimming took 1 base from V and 5 from J, leaving 14 bases between them. The CDR3 covers 15 residues. Germline V gives CDR1 MGHDK, CDR2 SYGVNS. The CDR3 reads CASSELAQGRTEAFF. CDR3 DNA: TGTGCCAGCAGTGAATTAGCCCAGGGTAGGACTGAAGCTTTCTTT. The full variable domain, with the rest looked up from reference TRBV25-1 and TRBJ1-1, is EADIYQTPRYLVIGTGKKITLECSQTMGHDKMYWYQQDPGMELHLIHYSYGVNSTEKGDLSSESTVSRIRTEHFPLTLESARPSHTSQYLCASSELAQGRTEAFFGQGTRLTVV.

This clone has only a few counts. The chain carries TRBV5-6 and TRBJ1-2; D uncertain. Germline V lookup: CDR1 SGHDT, CDR2 YYEEEE. There are 12 residues in the CDR3. Between the trimmed V and J ends, which lost 0 bases and 11 bases, there was a span of 11 bases. DNA of the CDR3: TGTGCCAGCAGCTTGGACAGCTGGGAATACACCTTC. Translating it yields CASSLDSWEYTF.

This chain joins TRBV7-8 and TRBJ2-3, with D possibly TRBD2 on 6 matching bases. The V gene lost 1 base and the J gene lost 6 bases, with 14 bases spanning the gap. CDR3 length: 15 residues. Per germline, CDR1 SGHVS and CDR2 FQNEAQ. The CDR3 nucleotides are TGTGCCAGCAGCTTAGTAGCGGTGGTTTCGGATACGCAGTATTTT. It translates to CASSLVAVVSDTQYF. Filled out from reference TRBV7-8 and TRBJ2-3, the complete variable domain reads GAGVSQSPRYKVAKRGQDVALRCDPISGHVSLFWYQQALGQGPEFLTYFQNEAQLDKSGLPSDRFFAERPEGSVSTLKIQRTQQEDSAVYLCASSLVAVVSDTQYFGPGTRLTVL.

The V call is TRBV2, the J call TRBJ2-5; 8 positions match TRBD2. The length of the CDR3 is 16 residues. Per germline, CDR1 SNHLY and CDR2 FYNNEI. The J segment lost 9 bases and the V segment lost 4 bases, leaving 16 bases of the junction unmatched. CDR3: CASSGLIAGLGASQYF. The DNA of the CDR3 is TGTGCCAGCAGTGGCCTCATAGCGGGATTAGGGGCGTCCCAGTACTTC.

This chain links TRBV7-2 with TRBJ1-2, with D maybe TRBD1 (5 bases). CDR1 is SGHTA, CDR2 FQGNSA, per germline. This CDR3 spans 17 amino acids. Trimming took 2 bases from V and 5 from J, leaving 21 bases between them. CDR3 protein: CASSLLGTEGWRYGYTF. In DNA form, the CDR3 reads TGTGCCAGCAGCTTATTGGGCACGGAGGGGTGGAGGTATGGCTACACCTTC.

There are many counts of this clone. The V call is TRBV7-2, the J call TRBJ2-1; no definite D call. Between the trimmed V and J ends, which lost 5 bases and 2 bases, there was a span of 13 bases. The CDR3 is 15 residues long. Germline V CDR1 and CDR2: SGHTA, FQGNSA. CDR3: CASSPTGWPYNEQFF. The CDR3 nucleotides read TGTGCCAGCAGCCCGACTGGTTGGCCCTACAATGAGCAGTTCTTC. Based on the CDR3 plus reference TRBV7-2 and TRBJ2-1, the full variable domain is GAGVSQSPSNKVTEKGKDVELRCDPISGHTALYWYRQSLGQGLEFLIYFQGNSAPDKSGLPSDRFSAERTGGSVSTLTIQRTQQEDSAVYLCASSPTGWPYNEQFFGPGTRLTVL.

About this clone itself: This clone may be a read error of a much larger clone one base away. Other nucleotide sequences in the sample specify the same CDR3. This sequence joins TRBV9 and TRBJ2-7; 8 bases match TRBD1. The trim removed 3 bases at V and 2 bases at J, leaving 1 base unmatched. The CDR3 contains 13 residues. Looked up from germline, CDR1 is SGDLS and CDR2 is YYNGEE. The CDR3 DNA follows: TGTGCCAGCAGCGCACAGGGGGCCTACGAGCAGTACTTC. It specifies CASSAQGAYEQYF. Drawing the rest from reference TRBV9 and TRBJ2-7, the complete variable domain is DSGVTQTPKHLITATGQRVTLRCSPRSGDLSVYWYQQSLDQGLQFLIQYYNGEERAKGNILERFSAQQFPDLHSELNLSSLELGDSALYFCASSAQGAYEQYFGPGTRLTVT.

The chain employs TRBV6-1 and TRBJ1-6; TRBD1 matches at 11 bases. The V and J ends lost 2 bases and 9 bases, in that order; junction bases with no gene match: 12. The CDR3 extends over 18 amino acids. Germline V gene sequence: CDR1 MNHNS, CDR2 SASEGT. CDR3 in amino acids: CASSEIWTGGISVSPLHF. CDR3 bases: TGTGCCAGCAGTGAAATTTGGACAGGGGGCATCTCTGTTTCACCCCTCCACTTT.

The CDR3 bases are TGTGCCAGCAGCAAAACAGCCGATTCTAATGAAAAACTGTTTTTT. Residues: CASSKTADSNEKLFF. V usage is TRBV5-4 and J usage is TRBJ1-4; D uncertain. Germline CDR1 and CDR2: SGHNT and YYREEE (reference sequence). The length of the CDR3 is 15 residues. Deletions cut 4 bases from V and 3 bases from J, with 13 bases between.

This clone was seen only a few times. This rearrangement joins TRBV7-2 to TRBJ1-2, with D maybe TRBD1 (5 bases). V gave up 3 bases and J gave up 2 bases, with 10 bases separating them. Germline V gives CDR1 SGHTA, CDR2 FQGNSA. This CDR3 contains 14 residues. The CDR3 region has the DNA TGTGCCAGCAGCTTCGAGGGGTTAAACTATGGCTACACCTTC. It translates to CASSFEGLNYGYTF. Together with reference TRBV7-2 and TRBJ1-2, the CDR3 gives the full variable domain: GAGVSQSPSNKVTEKGKDVELRCDPISGHTALYWYRQSLGQGLEFLIYFQGNSAPDKSGLPSDRFSAERTGGSVSTLTIQRTQQEDSAVYLCASSFEGLNYGYTFGSGTRLTVV.

The chain joins TRBV7-9 to TRBJ2-7; TRBD1 agrees at 7 bases. Per germline, CDR1 SEHNR and CDR2 FQNEAQ (reference sequence). The CDR3 has 16 residues. V gave up 5 bases and J gave up 3 bases; unmatched junction bases: 13. This CDR3 is CASSNTSRDSNYEQYF. CDR3 in DNA: TGTGCCAGCAGCAATACATCTCGGGACAGCAACTACGAGCAGTACTTC.

V gene TRBV10-3 combines with J gene TRBJ2-1; TRBD1 or TRBD2 may be the D gene (5 bases each). V shed 0 bases and J shed 2 bases, with 11 bases lying between them. Germline CDR1 is ENHRY and CDR2 is SYGVKD. The CDR3 is 16 residues long. The CDR3, as DNA: TGTGCCATCAGTGAGTCGATCCAGGGAGCCTACAATGAGCAGTTCTTC. Amino acid sequence: CAISESIQGAYNEQFF.